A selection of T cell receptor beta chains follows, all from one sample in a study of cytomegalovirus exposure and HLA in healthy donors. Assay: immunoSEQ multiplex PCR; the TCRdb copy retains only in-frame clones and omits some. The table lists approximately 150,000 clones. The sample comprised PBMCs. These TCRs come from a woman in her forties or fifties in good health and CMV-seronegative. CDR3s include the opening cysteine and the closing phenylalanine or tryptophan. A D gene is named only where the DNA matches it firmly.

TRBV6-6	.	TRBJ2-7	TGTGCCAGCAGTCCCCGGACTCTTTCCTACGAGCAGTACTTC	CASSPRTLSYEQYF
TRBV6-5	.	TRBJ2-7	TGTGCCAGCAGTGCAGCATCAGGGCCCGAGCAGTACTTC	CASSAASGPEQYF
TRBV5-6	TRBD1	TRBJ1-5	TGTGCCAGCAGCTTCCGGACAGGATATCAGCCCCAGCATTTT	CASSFRTGYQPQHF
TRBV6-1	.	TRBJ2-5	TGTGCCAGCAGTGCTACCAGAACAAGAGGCTCTACCCAGTACTTC	CASSATRTRGSTQYF
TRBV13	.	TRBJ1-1	TGTGCCAGCAGCTGGAAGAGGACTGAAGCTTTCTTT	CASSWKRTEAFF
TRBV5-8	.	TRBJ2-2	TGTGCCAGCAGCTTGCTCCTAAACACCGGGGAGCTGTTTTTT	CASSLLLNTGELFF
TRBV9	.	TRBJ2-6	TGTGCCAGCAGCTTTTTCCCGGGATCCGGCTCTGGGGCCAACGTCCTGACTTTC	CASSFFPGSGSGANVLTF
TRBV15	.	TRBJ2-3	TGTGCCACCAGCAGGCGCCGGGGGAGCACAGATACGCAGTATTTT	CATSRRRGSTDTQYF
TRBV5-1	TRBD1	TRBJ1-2	TGCGCCAGCAGCTTGGATGCAGGGGGCGGATCTAACTATGGCTACACCTTC	CASSLDAGGGSNYGYTF
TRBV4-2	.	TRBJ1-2	TGTGCCAGCAGCCAAGAGTTCGTGACAGCACCCTATGGCTACACCTTC	CASSQEFVTAPYGYTF
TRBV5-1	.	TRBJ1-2	TGCGCCAGCAGCGCAGACAACCACTATGGCTACACCTTC	CASSADNHYGYTF
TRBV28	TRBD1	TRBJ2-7	TGTGCCAGCAGTTCTGGTGGACAGGGTCCCTACGAGCAGTACTTC	CASSSGGQGPYEQYF
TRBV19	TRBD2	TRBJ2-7	TGTGCCAGTAGTATTCGTGCTAGCGGGACCGGGAACGAGCAGTACTTC	CASSIRASGTGNEQYF
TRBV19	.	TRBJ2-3	TGTGCCAGTAGTGCCAGACAGAGCTACAACACAGATACGCAGTATTTT	CASSARQSYNTDTQYF
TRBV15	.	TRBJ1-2	TGTGCCACCAGCAGTCAATTGGGTGGGGAGGAAAGAGGCTACACCTTC	CATSSQLGGEERGYTF
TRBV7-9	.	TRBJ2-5	TGTGCCAGCAGGGTTACAGGCCAAGAGACCCAGTACTTC	CASRVTGQETQYF
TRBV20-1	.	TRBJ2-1	TGCAGTGCTAGCGGGGTTAATGAGCAGTTCTTC	CSASGVNEQFF
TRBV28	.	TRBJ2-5	TGTGCCAGCAGTTTACTTGCGCAGGGAAAAGAGACCCAGTACTTC	CASSLLAQGKETQYF
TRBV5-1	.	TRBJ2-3	TGCGCCAGCAGGCCCGGTCCAGGATACACAGATACGCAGTATTTT	CASRPGPGYTDTQYF
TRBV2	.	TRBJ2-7	TGTGCCAGCAGTGGGACATCCTACGAGCAGTACTTC	CASSGTSYEQYF
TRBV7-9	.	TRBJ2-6	TGTGCCAGCAGCCCCCCGGCGACGGAGGCAAGCTCTGGGGCCAACGTCCTGACTTTC	CASSPPATEASSGANVLTF
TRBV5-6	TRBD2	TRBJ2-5	TGTGCCAGCAGCTCCAGGTTTACTAGCGGGAGGGAGACCCAGTACTTC	CASSSRFTSGRETQYF
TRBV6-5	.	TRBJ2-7	TGTGCCAGCAGCCTCCCCCGACAGATTGCCTACGAGCAGTACTTC	CASSLPRQIAYEQYF
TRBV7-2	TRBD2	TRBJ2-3	TGTGCCAGCAGCTTAGAGGCTAGCGGGACTCTCGGACTACTGTATTTT	CASSLEASGTLGLLYF
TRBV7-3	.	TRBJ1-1	TGTGCCAGCAGCCCGAACACGGGCACTGAAGCTTTCTTT	CASSPNTGTEAFF
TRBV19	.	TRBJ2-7	TGTGCCAGTAGTGCCAGCGGAGGGTTCGCCTACGAGCAGTACTTC	CASSASGGFAYEQYF
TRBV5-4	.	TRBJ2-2	TGTGCCAGCAGCTTCGGGGGTTTGATCACCGGGGAGCTGTTTTTT	CASSFGGLITGELFF
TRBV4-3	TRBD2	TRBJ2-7	TGCGCCAGCAGCCAAGTTCCCCCGGGAGGGCCGGTCGAGCAGTACTTC	CASSQVPPGGPVEQYF
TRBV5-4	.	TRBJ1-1	TGTGCCAGCAGCTTGGTTGGGGCAGATCGAGCTTTCTTT	CASSLVGADRAFF
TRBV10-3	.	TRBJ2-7	TGTGCCATCAGTGAAGGGGGCTACGAGCAGTACTTC	CAISEGGYEQYF
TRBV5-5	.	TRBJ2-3	TGTGCCAGCAGCCACCGCCCTAGCAGCAGCACAGATACGCAGTATTTT	CASSHRPSSSTDTQYF
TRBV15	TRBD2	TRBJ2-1	TGTGCCACCAGCGGCGGGAGCTCCTACAATGAGCAGTTCTTC	CATSGGSSYNEQFF
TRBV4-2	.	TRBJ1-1	TGTGCCAGCAGCCAAGATCTAAGGAGACCGAACACTGAAGCTTTCTTT	CASSQDLRRPNTEAFF
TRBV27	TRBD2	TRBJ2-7	TGTGCCAGCAGTTTACGGCTAGCGGGAGGGACCTACGAGCAGTACTTC	CASSLRLAGGTYEQYF
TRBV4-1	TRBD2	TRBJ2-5	TGCGCCAGCAGCCAAGACTATGCGGGAGGAGGGGAGCAGTACTTC	CASSQDYAGGGEQYF
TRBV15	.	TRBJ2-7	TGTGCCACCAGCAGAAGTACAGGGGGAGGGGAGCAGTACTTC	CATSRSTGGGEQYF
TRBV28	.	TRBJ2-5	TGTGCCAGCAGGGAACAGGGCCAAGAGACCCAGTACTTC	CASREQGQETQYF
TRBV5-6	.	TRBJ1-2	TGTGCCAGCAGCTTGGTTCACGGGAACTATGGCTACACCTTC	CASSLVHGNYGYTF
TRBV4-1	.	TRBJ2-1	TGCGCCAGCAGCCAACGGGACACCTTAGGGAATGAGCAGTTCTTC	CASSQRDTLGNEQFF
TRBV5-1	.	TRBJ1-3	TGCGCCAGCAGCCGTGAAGGGAGCTCTGGAAACACCATATATTTT	CASSREGSSGNTIYF
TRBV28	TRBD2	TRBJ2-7	TGTGCCAGCAGTTTAGGACTAGCGGGGGGGGTGGAGCAGTACTTC	CASSLGLAGGVEQYF
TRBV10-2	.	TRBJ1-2	TGCGCCAGCAGTGAGGGGGGCGCTGGTGGCTACACCTTC	CASSEGGAGGYTF
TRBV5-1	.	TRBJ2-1	TGCGCCAGCAGCTTGGGAAGCGTAAGCTACAATGAGCAGTTCTTC	CASSLGSVSYNEQFF
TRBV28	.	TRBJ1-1	TGTGCCAGCAGTCCGGGTGGGGCAATGAACACTGAAGCTTTCTTT	CASSPGGAMNTEAFF
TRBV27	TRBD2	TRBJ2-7	TGTGCCAGCAGTTTAATCCTAGCGGGAGGGACCTACGAGCAGTACTTC	CASSLILAGGTYEQYF
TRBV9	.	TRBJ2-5	TGTGCCAGCAGCGAACAGGGTGGGCGAGAGACCCAGTACTTC	CASSEQGGRETQYF
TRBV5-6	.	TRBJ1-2	TGTGCCAGCAGCCGACACCATAGGGGCTATGGCTACACCTTC	CASSRHHRGYGYTF
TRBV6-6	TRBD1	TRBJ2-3	TGTGCCAGCAGTTACGGGCAGGGGGATAGCACAGATACGCAGTATTTT	CASSYGQGDSTDTQYF
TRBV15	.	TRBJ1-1	TGTGCCACCAGCAGACGGTCGGGCACTGAAGCTTTCTTT	CATSRRSGTEAFF
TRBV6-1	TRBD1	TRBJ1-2	TGTGCCTCCCGGACAGGGGCTGGCTACACCTTC	CASRTGAGYTF
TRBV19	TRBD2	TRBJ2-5	TGTGCCAGTCGACTAGCGGGGGACCAAGAGACCCAGTACTTC	CASRLAGDQETQYF
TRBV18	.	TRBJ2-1	TGTGCCAGCTGCCCTGGGGAGTATAATGAGCAGTTCTTC	CASCPGEYNEQFF
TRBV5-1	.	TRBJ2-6	TGCGCCAGCAGCAAACTCCCGTCCCCTGGGGCCAACGTCCTGACTTTC	CASSKLPSPGANVLTF